This TCR beta chain was sequenced in a study of STAT5B mutations in CD4+ large granular lymphocyte leukemia. Findings and limits, study-wide: The CD4+ versus CD8+ T-LGLL clonality difference may reflect limited sample size. CD4-sorted patient repertoires seemed more clonal than healthy CD4+ repertoires. Around 25% of private leukemic clonotypes occurred rarely in other patients' non-leukemic repertoires.

The V segment lost 0 bases and the J segment 0 bases; nucleotides outside the gene matches: 0. The CDR3 consists of 15 residues. CDR1 is SGHVS and CDR2 is FQNEAQ in the germline V gene. Assay used: immunoSEQ multiplex PCR; TCRdb lists only in-frame clones, some missing. The profile shows under 40,000 clones, around four fifths of them singletons. About this clone: Its antigen is not identified.

The sample taken for sequencing was CD4+ T cells from blood buffy coats. The rearrangement links TRBV7-8 to TRBJ2-3; TRBD2 matches at 7 bases. The TCR was taken from a human donor in good health. This chain's CDR3 is CASSLASGSTDTQYF. The CDR3, as DNA: TGTGCCAGCAGCTTAGCTAGCGGGAGCACAGATACGCAGTATTTT.